The sequence of this TCR beta chain was determined in a study of cytotoxic CD8 clonotypes in ibrutinib-treated CLL. On the study more broadly: Samples averaged 255,043 productive templates and some 91,000 productive rearrangements.

Study outcomes and limitations: Clonality climbed at ibrutinib response, then dropped toward baseline at progression.

V shed 3 bases, J shed 3 bases, and the junction held 2 bases outside the gene matches. Germline assignment: CDR1 LGHNA and CDR2 YSLEER. CDR3 length: 15 amino acids. Frozen PBMC stocks contributed 2 to 2.5 micrograms of genomic DNA to the TCR beta libraries. A note on this clone: Its cognate antigen is unknown.

Assay: immunoSEQ multiplex PCR; the TCRdb copy retains only in-frame clones and omits some. The sample consists of under 300,000 clones, 76% of them appearing once. V usage is TRBV4-3 and J usage is TRBJ2-5, with TRBD2 matching over 12 bases. The sample in question was PBMCs, obtained at disease progression, from a patient treated with ibrutinib. This clonotype was obtained from a human donor with chronic lymphocytic leukemia. CDR3 region: CASSHGLAGKETQYF. CDR3 sequence (DNA): TGCGCCAGCAGCCATGGACTAGCGGGAAAAGAGACCCAGTACTTC.